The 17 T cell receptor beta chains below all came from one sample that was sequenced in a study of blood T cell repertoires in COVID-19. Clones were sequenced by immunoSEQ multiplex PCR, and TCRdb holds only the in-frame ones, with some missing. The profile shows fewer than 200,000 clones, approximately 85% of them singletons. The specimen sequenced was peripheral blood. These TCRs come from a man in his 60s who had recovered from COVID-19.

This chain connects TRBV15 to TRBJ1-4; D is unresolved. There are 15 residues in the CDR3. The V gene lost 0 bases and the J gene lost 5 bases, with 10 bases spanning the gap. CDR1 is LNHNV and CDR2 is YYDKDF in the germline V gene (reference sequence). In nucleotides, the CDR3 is TGTGCCACCAGCAGAGATCTGGGCCAGAATGAAAAACTGTTTTTT. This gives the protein CATSRDLGQNEKLFF.

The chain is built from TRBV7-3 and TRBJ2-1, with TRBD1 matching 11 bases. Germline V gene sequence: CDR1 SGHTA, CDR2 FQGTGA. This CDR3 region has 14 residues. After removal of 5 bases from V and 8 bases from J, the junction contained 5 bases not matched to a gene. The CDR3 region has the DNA TGTGCCAGCAGCCCGGGACAGGGGGTTTATGAGCAGTTCTTC. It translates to CASSPGQGVYEQFF. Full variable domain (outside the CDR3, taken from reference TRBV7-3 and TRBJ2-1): GAGVSQTPSNKVTEKGKYVELRCDPISGHTALYWYRQSLGQGPEFLIYFQGTGAADDSGLPNDRFFAVRPEGSVSTLKIQRTERGDSAVYLCASSPGQGVYEQFFGPGTRLTVL.

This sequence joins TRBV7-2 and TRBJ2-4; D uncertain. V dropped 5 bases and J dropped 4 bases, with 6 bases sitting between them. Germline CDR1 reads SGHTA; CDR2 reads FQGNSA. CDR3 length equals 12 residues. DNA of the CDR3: TGTGCCAGCAGCGTCAGGAAAAACATTCAGTACTTC. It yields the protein CASSVRKNIQYF.

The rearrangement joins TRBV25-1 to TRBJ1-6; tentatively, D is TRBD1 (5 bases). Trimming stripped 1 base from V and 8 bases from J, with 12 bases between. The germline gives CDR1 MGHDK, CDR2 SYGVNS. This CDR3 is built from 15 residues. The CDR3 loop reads CASSESKGRDSPLHF. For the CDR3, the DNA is TGTGCCAGCAGTGAATCCAAAGGCAGGGATTCACCCCTCCACTTT.

The CDR3 loop reads CASSPGVQSDYGYTF. DNA of the CDR3: TGTGCCAGCAGCCCGGGGGTACAATCGGACTATGGCTACACCTTC. The chain links TRBV7-2 to TRBJ1-2; tentatively, D is TRBD1 (5 bases). The CDR3 is 15 amino acids. The V gene lost 5 bases and the J gene lost 3 bases, with 16 bases spanning the gap. Germline V gene lookup returns CDR1 SGHTA and CDR2 FQGNSA. Together with reference TRBV7-2 and TRBJ1-2, the CDR3 gives the full variable domain: GAGVSQSPSNKVTEKGKDVELRCDPISGHTALYWYRQSLGQGLEFLIYFQGNSAPDKSGLPSDRFSAERTGGSVSTLTIQRTQQEDSAVYLCASSPGVQSDYGYTFGSGTRLTVV.

CDR3 loop: CASRPDQVQETQYF. As DNA, the CDR3 is TGCGCCAGCAGGCCAGACCAGGTCCAAGAGACCCAGTACTTC. The V call is TRBV5-1, the J call TRBJ2-5; D gene uncertain. The V gene's germline CDR1 is SGHRS and CDR2 YFSETQ. V lost 5 bases and J 1 base, leaving 12 bases between the germline ends. CDR3 length: 14 amino acids.

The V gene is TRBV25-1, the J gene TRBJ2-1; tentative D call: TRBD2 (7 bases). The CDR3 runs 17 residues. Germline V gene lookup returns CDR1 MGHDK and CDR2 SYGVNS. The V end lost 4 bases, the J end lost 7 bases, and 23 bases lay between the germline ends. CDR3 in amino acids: CASSGGEGGGKGNEQFF. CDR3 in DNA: TGTGCCAGCAGTGGAGGGGAAGGGGGGGGGAAAGGGAATGAGCAGTTCTTC.

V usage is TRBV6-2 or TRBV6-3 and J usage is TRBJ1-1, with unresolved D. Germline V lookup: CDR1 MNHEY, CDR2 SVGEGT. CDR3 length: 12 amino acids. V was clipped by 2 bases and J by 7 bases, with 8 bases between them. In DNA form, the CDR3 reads TGTGCCAGCAGTTACCGCCGGGGTGAAGCTTTCTTT. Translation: CASSYRRGEAFF.

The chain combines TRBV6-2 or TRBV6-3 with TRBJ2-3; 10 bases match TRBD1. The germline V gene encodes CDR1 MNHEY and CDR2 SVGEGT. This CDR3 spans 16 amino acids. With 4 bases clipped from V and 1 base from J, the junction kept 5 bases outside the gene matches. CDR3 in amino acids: CASSLPGQGGTDTQYF. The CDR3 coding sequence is TGTGCCAGCAGTTTGCCCGGACAGGGGGGCACAGATACGCAGTATTTT.

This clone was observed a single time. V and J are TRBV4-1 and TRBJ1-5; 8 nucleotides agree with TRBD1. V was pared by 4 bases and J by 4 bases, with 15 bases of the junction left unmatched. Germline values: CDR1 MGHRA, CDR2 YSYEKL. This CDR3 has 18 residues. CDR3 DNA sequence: TGCGCCAGCAGCCCCCGGGTGGCAGGGGGCAATCGGAATCAGCCCCAGCATTTT. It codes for CASSPRVAGGNRNQPQHF.

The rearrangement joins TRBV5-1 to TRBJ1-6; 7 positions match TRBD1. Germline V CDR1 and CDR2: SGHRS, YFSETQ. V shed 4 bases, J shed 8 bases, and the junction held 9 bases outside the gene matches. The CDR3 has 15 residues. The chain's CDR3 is CASSARTGDDSPLHF. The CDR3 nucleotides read TGCGCCAGCAGCGCCCGGACAGGTGATGATTCACCCCTCCACTTT. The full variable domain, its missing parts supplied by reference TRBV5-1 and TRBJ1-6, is KAGVTQTPRYLIKTRGQQVTLSCSPISGHRSVSWYQQTPGQGLQFLFEYFSETQRNKGNFPGRFSGRQFSNSRSEMNVSTLELGDSALYLCASSARTGDDSPLHFGNGTRLTVT.

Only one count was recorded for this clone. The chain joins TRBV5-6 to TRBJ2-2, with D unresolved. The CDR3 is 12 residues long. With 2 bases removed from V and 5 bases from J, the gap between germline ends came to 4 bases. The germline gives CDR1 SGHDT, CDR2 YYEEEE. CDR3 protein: CASSFSTGELFF. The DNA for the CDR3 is TGTGCCAGCAGCTTTTCGACCGGGGAGCTGTTTTTT. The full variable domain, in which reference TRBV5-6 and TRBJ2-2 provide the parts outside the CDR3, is DAGVTQSPTHLIKTRGQQVTLRCSPKSGHDTVSWYQQALGQGPQFIFQYYEEEERQRGNFPDRFSGHQFPNYSSELNVNALLLGDSALYLCASSFSTGELFFGEGSRLTVL.

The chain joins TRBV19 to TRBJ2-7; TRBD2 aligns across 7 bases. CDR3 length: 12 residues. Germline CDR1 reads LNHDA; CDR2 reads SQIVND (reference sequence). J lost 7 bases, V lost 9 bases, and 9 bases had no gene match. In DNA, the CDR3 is TGTGCCAGCCGGGGGGAGGGTGATGAGCAGTACTTC. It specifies CASRGEGDEQYF.

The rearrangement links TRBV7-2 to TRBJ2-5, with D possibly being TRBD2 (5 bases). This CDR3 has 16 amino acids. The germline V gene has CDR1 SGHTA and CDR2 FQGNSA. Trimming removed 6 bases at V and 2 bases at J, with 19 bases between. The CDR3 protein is CASRPSPTAPQETQYF. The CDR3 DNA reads TGTGCCAGCAGACCTAGCCCCACAGCACCACAAGAGACCCAGTACTTC.

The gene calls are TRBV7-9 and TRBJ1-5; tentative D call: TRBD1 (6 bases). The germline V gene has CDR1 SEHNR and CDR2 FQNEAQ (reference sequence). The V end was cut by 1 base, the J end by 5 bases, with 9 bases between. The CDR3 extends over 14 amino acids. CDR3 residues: CASSLDRADQPQHF. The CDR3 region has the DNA TGTGCCAGCAGCTTAGACAGGGCTGATCAGCCCCAGCATTTT. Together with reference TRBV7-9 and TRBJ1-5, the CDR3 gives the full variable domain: DTGVSQNPRHKITKRGQNVTFRCDPISEHNRLYWYRQTLGQGPEFLTYFQNEAQLEKSRLLSDRFSAERPKGSFSTLEIQRTEQGDSAMYLCASSLDRADQPQHFGDGTRLSIL.

CDR3 bases: TGTGCCAGCAGGTCGGGACAGGGGACCCGTTACGAGCAGTACTTC. Residues: CASRSGQGTRYEQYF. J is TRBJ2-7 and V is TRBV6-5; 10 positions agree with TRBD1. There are 15 residues in the CDR3. Germline assignment: CDR1 MNHEY and CDR2 SVGAGI. V lost 6 bases and J lost 4; bases outside the gene matches: 9.

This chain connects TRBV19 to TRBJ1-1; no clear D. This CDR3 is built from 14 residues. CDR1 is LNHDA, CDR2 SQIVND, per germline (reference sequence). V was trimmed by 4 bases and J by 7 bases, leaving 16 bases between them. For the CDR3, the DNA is TGTGCCAGTAGTACCTTTCGAGGGCCTGGTGAAGCTTTCTTT. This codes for CASSTFRGPGEAFF. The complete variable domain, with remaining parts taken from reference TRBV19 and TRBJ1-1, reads DGGITQSPKYLFRKEGQNVTLSCEQNLNHDAMYWYRQDPGQGLRLIYYSQIVNDFQKGDIAEGYSVSREKKESFPLTVTSAQKNPTAFYLCASSTFRGPGEAFFGQGTRLTVV.